This entry lists 5 T cell receptor beta chains sequenced from one sample in a study of blood T cell repertoires in COVID-19. TCRdb's copy holds only in-frame clones and misses some; the assay was immunoSEQ multiplex PCR. The profile shows 200,000 to 300,000 clones, roughly 91% of them singletons. Sequencing was performed on PBMCs or T cells enriched from blood (not recorded which). These receptors were obtained from a man aged 40-49 years who had recovered from COVID-19.

This clone was observed a few times. The genes are TRBV14 and TRBJ1-1; the D gene is possibly TRBD1 (5 bases). The V and J ends lost 4 bases and 4 bases respectively, with 16 bases between them. This CDR3 has 15 residues. In germline, CDR1 is SGHDN, CDR2 FVKESK. CDR3 sequence: CASSPGGALGTEAFF. For the CDR3, the DNA is TGTGCCAGCAGCCCAGGAGGGGCGCTCGGCACTGAAGCTTTCTTT.

This clone has a handful of counts. V gene TRBV7-2 combines with J gene TRBJ2-1, with D perhaps TRBD1 (5 bases). V was pared by 0 bases and J by 7 bases, with 10 bases between. Germline CDR1 and CDR2: SGHTA and FQGNSA. The CDR3 runs to 14 residues. The CDR3 DNA follows: TGTGCCAGCAGCTTAGCGGCAGGGCGGAATGAGCAGTTCTTC. Amino acids: CASSLAAGRNEQFF.

This chain joins TRBV10-2 and TRBJ2-7; D might be TRBD1 (5 bases). From germline, CDR1 is WSHSY and CDR2 SAAADI. This CDR3 comprises 12 residues. The ends were cut back, 6 bases at V and 3 bases at J, with 9 bases in the middle. The CDR3 DNA sequence: TGCGCCAGCAGCAGGGAATACTACGAGCAGTACTTC. Amino acids: CASSREYYEQYF.

In DNA, the CDR3 is TGTGCCAGCAGCCACCGTGAGAATGAGCAGTTCTTC. Translated: CASSHRENEQFF. The J gene is TRBJ2-1, the V gene TRBV11-2; D call uncertain. The CDR3 is 12 amino acids. The V end lost 5 bases, the J end lost 7 bases, and 9 bases lay between the germline ends. Per germline, CDR1 SGHAT and CDR2 FQNNGV.

The gene calls are TRBV30 and TRBJ2-1; 12 bases align to TRBD2. V lost 3 bases, J lost 2 bases, and 5 bases stayed unmatched. The CDR3 loop spans 16 amino acids. Germline-derived CDR1 and CDR2 are GTSNPN and SVGIG (reference sequence). The DNA of the CDR3 is TGTGCCTGGAGGTCACTAGCGGGGGGTCCCTACAATGAGCAGTTCTTC. It yields the protein CAWRSLAGGPYNEQFF.